This record concerns one TCR beta chain sequence. CDR1 is SNHLY, CDR2 FYNNEI, per germline. V trimming: 7 bases; J trimming: 6 bases; junction bases outside the gene matches: 11. The CDR3 has 15 amino acids. The sample is drawn from a study of blood T cell repertoires in COVID-19. Overall study: Sites across the United States, Italy and Spain contributed samples from acute and convalescent COVID-19. T cells, B-cell-depleted T cells, or PBMCs supplied cDNA or gDNA.

The method was immunoSEQ multiplex PCR; TCRdb's version includes in-frame clones alone and lacks a portion of them. In the table there are some 190,000 clones, roughly 79% of which are singletons. Seattle participants joined during active infection and were tracked over time. This TCR was sampled from a woman in her thirties or forties with COVID-19, enrolled during active disease. V gene TRBV2 combines with J gene TRBJ2-2; the match to TRBD2 covers 7 bases. Sequences were obtained from peripheral blood. The CDR3 bases are TGTGCCAGCACGGCCCAGCGGGAAGTCGCCGGGGAGCTGTTTTTT. Encoded protein: CASTAQREVAGELFF.